Here is one T cell receptor beta chain with its context. Extraction and reverse transcription of RNA yielded cDNA as the sequencing template. TCRdb keeps only in-frame clones here, not all; method: immunoSEQ multiplex PCR. The sample lists over 250,000 clones; about 62% were seen once. Treatment reported: oral pan-JAK inhibitor, 5-10 mg twice daily. Trimming shortened V by 5 bases and J by 9 bases, and 17 bases separated the two germline ends. CDR3 length: 14 residues. CDR1 and CDR2 (germline): SEHNR, FQNEAQ (reference sequence). The sample originates from a study of CD8+ T cells in alopecia areata. The clonotype comes from a human donor with alopecia areata. The rearrangement joins TRBV7-9 to TRBJ2-1; D possibly corresponds to TRBD2 (7 bases). This specimen was CD4+ T cells sorted from blood, taken around week 53, from a patient treated with tofacitinib. The CDR3 protein is CASSRDGGLGEQFF. The CDR3 nucleotides are TGTGCCAGCAGCCGAGACGGGGGGCTAGGTGAGCAGTTCTTC. Full variable domain (missing parts from reference TRBV7-9 and TRBJ2-1): DTGVSQNPRHKITKRGQNVTFRCDPISEHNRLYWYRQTLGQGPEFLTYFQNEAQLEKSRLLSDRFSAERPKGSFSTLEIQRTEQGDSAMYLCASSRDGGLGEQFFGPGTRLTVL.